Below, 20 T cell receptor beta chains from the same sample are listed, as sequenced in a study of CD8+ T cells in alopecia areata. Treatment denoted: oral pan-JAK inhibitor, 5-10 mg twice daily. Reverse transcribed after extraction, RNA yielded cDNA as the sequencing template. This table comes from immunoSEQ multiplex PCR, and its TCRdb copy is limited to in-frame clones, with some not included. This table has 95,000 to 120,000 clones, 56% appearing once. The sequenced sample was CD4+ T cells sorted from blood, obtained at week 24, from a patient treated with tofacitinib. The receptors shown here come from a human donor with alopecia areata.

V gene TRBV5-4 combines with J gene TRBJ2-7; 7 bases are shared with TRBD2. This CDR3 spans 13 amino acids. Per germline, CDR1 SGHNT and CDR2 YYREEE (reference sequence). V was clipped by 3 bases and J by 5 bases; unmatched bases: 5. The CDR3 loop is CASSSRTRNEQYF. The CDR3 region has the DNA TGTGCCAGCAGCTCCCGGACTAGGAACGAGCAGTACTTC.

This chain connects TRBV4-2 to TRBJ2-5, with D unresolved. The germline V gene encodes CDR1 LGHNA and CDR2 YNFKEQ. Trimming pared 0 bases from V and 2 bases from J, leaving 7 bases between. The CDR3 has 14 amino acids. The CDR3 nucleotides are TGTGCCAGCAGCCAAGAAAGTCTGCAAGAGACCCAGTACTTC. It specifies CASSQESLQETQYF.

This clone appeared once. Written as DNA, the CDR3 is TGCAGCGTTGAAGATCTGGGGGATTGGGGTATTTCACCCCTCCACTTT. It specifies CSVEDLGDWGISPLHF. This rearrangement joins TRBV29-1 to TRBJ1-6; perhaps TRBD1 as D (5 bases). Germline CDR1 reads SQVTM; CDR2 reads ANQGSEA. The ends were cut back, 0 bases at V and 9 bases at J, with 18 bases in the middle. The CDR3 spans 16 residues.

The J gene is TRBJ2-2, the V gene TRBV29-1; D might be TRBD1 (5 bases). CDR3 size: 13 residues. V lost 5 bases and J 4 bases, leaving 11 bases between the germline ends. The germline CDR1 and CDR2 sequences are SQVTM and ANQGSEA. CDR3: CSVSNRLTGELFF. CDR3 nucleotide sequence: TGCAGCGTTTCTAACAGGCTCACCGGGGAGCTGTTTTTT.

This clone was seen only a few times. The rearrangement joins TRBV29-1 to TRBJ1-5, with no clear D. Germline assignment: CDR1 SQVTM and CDR2 ANQGSEA. The V end was cut by 6 bases, the J end by 3 bases, with 12 bases between. The CDR3 spans 13 residues. CDR3 region: CSVRTGTNQPQHF. CDR3 nucleotides: TGCAGCGTCCGGACGGGAACCAATCAGCCCCAGCATTTT. The whole variable domain, filled in from reference TRBV29-1 and TRBJ1-5, reads SAVISQKPSRDICQRGTSLTIQCQVDSQVTMMFWYRQQPGQSLTLIATANQGSEATYESGFVIDKFPISRPNLTFSTLTVSNMSPEDSSIYLCSVRTGTNQPQHFGDGTRLSIL.

The genes are TRBV27 and TRBJ2-2; D might be TRBD1 (5 bases). This CDR3 is built from 17 residues. Germline V gene sequence: CDR1 MNHEY, CDR2 SMNVEV (reference sequence). With 5 bases removed from V and 2 bases from J, the gap between germline ends came to 18 bases. CDR3 DNA sequence: TGTGCCAGCAGTCGGGTTTTTGGACATTCAAACACCGGGGAGCTGTTTTTT. It encodes CASSRVFGHSNTGELFF.

This clone came up a few times. The chain joins TRBV5-1 to TRBJ2-5, with 8 positions matching TRBD2. The ends lost 4 bases at V and 4 bases at J; junction bases unmatched: 6. Germline V gives CDR1 SGHRS, CDR2 YFSETQ. There are 14 residues in the CDR3. The CDR3 reads CASSPGLAPETQYF. The CDR3 DNA reads TGCGCCAGCAGCCCAGGACTAGCCCCAGAGACCCAGTACTTC.

This chain connects TRBV4-2 to TRBJ1-2; D unclear. Trimming left V 0 bases short and J 7 bases short, with 18 bases between. From germline, CDR1 is LGHNA and CDR2 YNFKEQ. The CDR3 totals 16 residues. In nucleotides, the CDR3 is TGTGCCAGCAGCCAAGATTCCCAGAATCAACAGAGTGGCTACACCTTC. It translates to CASSQDSQNQQSGYTF.

The genes are TRBV30 and TRBJ2-1; no clear D. In germline, CDR1 is GTSNPN, CDR2 SVGIG (reference sequence). The CDR3 has 12 residues. With 3 bases removed from V and 9 bases from J, the gap between germline ends came to 12 bases. The CDR3 DNA sequence: TGTGCCTGGAGCGATGGCCCCGTTGAGCAGTTCTTC. Protein: CAWSDGPVEQFF.

The chain recombines TRBV5-6 with TRBJ1-1, with D tentatively TRBD1 (6 bases). Germline V CDR1 and CDR2: SGHDT, YYEEEE. CDR3 length equals 15 residues. V lost 0 bases, J lost 5 bases, and 14 bases lay in between. The CDR3 DNA reads TGTGCCAGCAGCTTGGCCGCCGGGACACGGACTGAAGCTTTCTTT. This translates into CASSLAAGTRTEAFF.

In this sample, this clone turned up a few times. The CDR3 DNA reads TGCAGCGTTCAGAAGGGGTCGTCTGGGGCCAACGTCCTGACTTTC. It codes for CSVQKGSSGANVLTF. This rearrangement joins TRBV29-1 to TRBJ2-6, with D tentatively TRBD1 (5 bases). V was cut by 5 bases and J by 1 base, with 12 bases left in between. CDR1 is SQVTM and CDR2 is ANQGSEA in the germline V gene. The length of the CDR3 is 15 residues.

The table lists this clone with a few counts. The V call is TRBV9, the J call TRBJ2-1; the D is unclear. The germline V and J ends were trimmed by 4 bases and 4 bases, with 9 bases remaining between them. Germline V gene sequence: CDR1 SGDLS, CDR2 YYNGEE. The CDR3 is made up of 13 amino acids. DNA for the CDR3: TGTGCCAGCAGCTTGGGCCAATACAATGAGCAGTTCTTC. This translates into CASSLGQYNEQFF.

This clone was seen more than once but under ten times. This chain joins TRBV30 and TRBJ1-2; D is unresolved. Germline values: CDR1 GTSNPN, CDR2 SVGIG (reference sequence). Deletions cut 0 bases from V and 7 bases from J, with 12 bases between. The CDR3 is made up of 13 amino acids. The CDR3 spells CAWSVTVGPGYTF. CDR3 DNA sequence: TGTGCCTGGAGTGTAACGGTTGGCCCTGGCTACACCTTC.

This clone has only a few counts. The chain employs TRBV20-1 and TRBJ2-5; perhaps TRBD1 as D (5 bases). V lost 7 bases, J lost 2 bases, and 8 bases lay in between. CDR1 and CDR2 from the germline V gene are DFQATT and SNEGSKA (reference sequence). The CDR3 runs 11 residues. CDR3 in amino acids: CSVGRQETQYF. CDR3 bases: TGCAGTGTGGGGCGGCAAGAGACCCAGTACTTC.

The chain recombines TRBV5-1 with TRBJ1-1; TRBD1 matches 11 bases. The germline CDR1 and CDR2 sequences are SGHRS and YFSETQ. CDR3 length equals 16 residues. Unmatched junction bases numbered 5, after V lost 1 base and J lost 3 bases. In DNA form, the CDR3 reads TGCGCCAGCAGCTTGCGCAGGGACAGGGGGGACACTGAAGCTTTCTTT. As protein: CASSLRRDRGDTEAFF. Looking up the rest from reference TRBV5-1 and TRBJ1-1 gives the full variable domain: KAGVTQTPRYLIKTRGQQVTLSCSPISGHRSVSWYQQTPGQGLQFLFEYFSETQRNKGNFPGRFSGRQFSNSRSEMNVSTLELGDSALYLCASSLRRDRGDTEAFFGQGTRLTVV.

This clone showed up just once. This chain links TRBV4-2 with TRBJ1-1; TRBD1 aligns across 7 bases. The CDR3 has 15 residues. The germline CDR1 and CDR2 sequences are LGHNA and YNFKEQ. V trimming: 8 bases; J trimming: 2 bases; junction bases outside the gene matches: 11. CDR3 sequence reads: CASRLTGRGNTEAFF. The DNA of the CDR3 is TGTGCCAGCCGCCTGACAGGGAGGGGAAACACTGAAGCTTTCTTT.

A few counts support this clone. The DNA for the CDR3 is TGCAGTGCTAGAAACACTGAAGCTTTCTTT. It yields the protein CSARNTEAFF. The chain links TRBV20-1 to TRBJ1-1; no clear D gene. The CDR3 consists of 10 residues. The V gene's germline CDR1 is DFQATT and CDR2 SNEGSKA (reference sequence). The ends were cut back, 2 bases at V and 2 bases at J, with 0 bases in the middle.

This chain links TRBV5-6 with TRBJ2-1; possibly TRBD2 for D (5 bases). CDR3 length: 16 amino acids. Trimming shortened V by 4 bases and J by 5 bases, and 19 bases separated the two germline ends. Germline CDR1 and CDR2: SGHDT and YYEEEE. CDR3 sequence (DNA): TGTGCCAGCAGCCCGCAAAGGCCTGGGAGAAACAATGAGCAGTTCTTC. Translation gives CASSPQRPGRNNEQFF.

The rearrangement uses TRBV6-5 and TRBJ2-2, with TRBD2 matching over 8 bases. Germline trimming cut 6 bases from V and 7 bases from J; bases unmatched to any gene: 7. Per the germline V gene, CDR1 is MNHEY and CDR2 is SVGAGI. This CDR3 region has 14 residues. The CDR3 DNA reads TGTGCCAGCAGATCCAGCGGGGGTTTCGGGGAGCTGTTTTTT. This encodes CASRSSGGFGELFF.

The chain carries TRBV13 and TRBJ2-1, with D possibly TRBD2 on 7 matching bases. V lost 4 bases to trimming and J lost 10 bases, with 20 bases between them. The CDR3 sequence is 15 residues long. Germline V lookup: CDR1 PRHDT, CDR2 FYEKMQ (reference sequence). DNA of the CDR3: TGTGCCAGCAGCTCGGGGGGCCACCCATGGGTCGAGCAGTTCTTC. It is translated as CASSSGGHPWVEQFF.